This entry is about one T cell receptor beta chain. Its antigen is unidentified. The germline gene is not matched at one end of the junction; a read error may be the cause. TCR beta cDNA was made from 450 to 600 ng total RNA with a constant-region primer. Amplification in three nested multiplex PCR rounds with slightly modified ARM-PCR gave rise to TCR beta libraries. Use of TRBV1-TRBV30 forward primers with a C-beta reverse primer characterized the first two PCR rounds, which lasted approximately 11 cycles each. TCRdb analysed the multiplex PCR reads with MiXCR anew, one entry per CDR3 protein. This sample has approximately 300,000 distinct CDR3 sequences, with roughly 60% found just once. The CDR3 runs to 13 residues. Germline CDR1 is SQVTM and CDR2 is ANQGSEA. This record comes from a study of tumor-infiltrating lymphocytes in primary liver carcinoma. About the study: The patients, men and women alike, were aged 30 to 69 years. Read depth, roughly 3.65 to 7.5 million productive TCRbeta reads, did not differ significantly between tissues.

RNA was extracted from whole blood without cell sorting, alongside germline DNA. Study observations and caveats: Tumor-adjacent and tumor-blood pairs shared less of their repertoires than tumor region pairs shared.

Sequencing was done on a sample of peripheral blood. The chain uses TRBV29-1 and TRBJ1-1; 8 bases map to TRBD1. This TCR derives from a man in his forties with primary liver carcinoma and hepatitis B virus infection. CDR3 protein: CSAWTGLDTETFF. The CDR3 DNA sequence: TGCAGCGCCTGGACAGGGTTGGACACTGAAACTTTCTTT.